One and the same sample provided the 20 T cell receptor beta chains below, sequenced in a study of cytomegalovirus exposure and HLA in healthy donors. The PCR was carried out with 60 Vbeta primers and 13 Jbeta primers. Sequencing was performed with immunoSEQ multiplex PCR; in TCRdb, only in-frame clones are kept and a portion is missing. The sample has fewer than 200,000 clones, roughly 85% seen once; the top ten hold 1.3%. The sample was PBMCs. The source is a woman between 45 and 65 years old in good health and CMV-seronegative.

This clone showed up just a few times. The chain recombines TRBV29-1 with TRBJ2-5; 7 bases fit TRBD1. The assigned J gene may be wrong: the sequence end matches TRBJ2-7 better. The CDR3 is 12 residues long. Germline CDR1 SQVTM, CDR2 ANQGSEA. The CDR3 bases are TGCAGCGTTCGACAGGGAAGTAACGAGCAGTACTTC. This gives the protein CSVRQGSNEQYF.

The CDR3, as DNA: TGTGCAAGTCGCCCTAACCGACTAGCCTCCAATGAGCAGTTCTTC. Amino acids: CASRPNRLASNEQFF. V gene TRBV12-2 combines with J gene TRBJ2-1; TRBD2, the D gene given by the table, was not confirmed from the DNA. TRBV12-2 is given as a pseudogene. This CDR3 comprises 15 residues.

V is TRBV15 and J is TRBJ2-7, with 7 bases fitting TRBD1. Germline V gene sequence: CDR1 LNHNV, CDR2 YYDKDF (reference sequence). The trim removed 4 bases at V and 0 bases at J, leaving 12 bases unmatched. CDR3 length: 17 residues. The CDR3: CATSTIYRGSSSYEQYF. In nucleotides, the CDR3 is TGTGCCACCAGCACAATTTACAGGGGCTCGAGCTCCTACGAGCAGTACTTC. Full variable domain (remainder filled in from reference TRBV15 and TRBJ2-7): DAMVIQNPRYQVTQFGKPVTLSCSQTLNHNVMYWYQQKSSQAPKLLFHYYDKDFNNEADTPDNFQSRRPNTSFCFLDIRSPGLGDTAMYLCATSTIYRGSSSYEQYFGPGTRLTVT.

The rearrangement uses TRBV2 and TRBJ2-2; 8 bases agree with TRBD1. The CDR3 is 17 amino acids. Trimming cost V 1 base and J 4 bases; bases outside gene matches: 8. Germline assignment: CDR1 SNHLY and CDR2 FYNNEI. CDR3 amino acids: CASSEERGQAATGELFF. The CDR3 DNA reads TGTGCCAGCAGTGAAGAAAGGGGACAGGCTGCCACCGGGGAGCTGTTTTTT. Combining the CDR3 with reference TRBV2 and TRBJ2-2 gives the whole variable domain EPEVTQTPSHQVTQMGQEVILRCVPISNHLYFYWYRQILGQKVEFLVSFYNNEISEKSEIFDDQFSVERPDGSNFTLKIRSTKLEDSAMYFCASSEERGQAATGELFFGEGSRLTVL.

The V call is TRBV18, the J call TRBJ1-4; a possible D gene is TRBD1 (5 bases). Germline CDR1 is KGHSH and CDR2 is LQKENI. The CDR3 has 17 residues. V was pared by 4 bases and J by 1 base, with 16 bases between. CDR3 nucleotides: TGTGCCAGCTCACGCCTCGCAGGTCAGGGAACTAATGAAAAACTGTTTTTT. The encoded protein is CASSRLAGQGTNEKLFF. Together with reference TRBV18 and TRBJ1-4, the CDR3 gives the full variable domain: NAGVMQNPRHLVRRRGQEARLRCSPMKGHSHVYWYRQLPEEGLKFMVYLQKENIIDESGMPKERFSAEFPKEGPSILRIQQVVRGDSAAYFCASSRLAGQGTNEKLFFGSGTQLSVL.

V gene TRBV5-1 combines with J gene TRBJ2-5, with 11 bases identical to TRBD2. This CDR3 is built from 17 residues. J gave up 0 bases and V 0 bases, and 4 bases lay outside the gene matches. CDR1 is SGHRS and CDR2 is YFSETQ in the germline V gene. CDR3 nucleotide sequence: TGCGCCAGCAGCTTGGCCGGGACTAGCGGATACCAAGAGACCCAGTACTTC. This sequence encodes CASSLAGTSGYQETQYF. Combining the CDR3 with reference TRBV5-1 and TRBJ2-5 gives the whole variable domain KAGVTQTPRYLIKTRGQQVTLSCSPISGHRSVSWYQQTPGQGLQFLFEYFSETQRNKGNFPGRFSGRQFSNSRSEMNVSTLELGDSALYLCASSLAGTSGYQETQYFGPGTRLLVL.

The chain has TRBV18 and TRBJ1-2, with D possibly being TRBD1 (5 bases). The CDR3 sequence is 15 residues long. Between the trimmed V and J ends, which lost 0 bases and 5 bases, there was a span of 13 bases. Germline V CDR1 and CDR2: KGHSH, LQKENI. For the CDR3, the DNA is TGTGCCAGCTCACCACCCCGGTCCAGGGCGTATGGCTACACCTTC. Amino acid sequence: CASSPPRSRAYGYTF.

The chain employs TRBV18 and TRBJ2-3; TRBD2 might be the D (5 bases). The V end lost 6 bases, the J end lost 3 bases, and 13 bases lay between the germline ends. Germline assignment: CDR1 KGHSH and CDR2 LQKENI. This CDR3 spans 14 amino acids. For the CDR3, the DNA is TGTGCCAGCTCCGATCGAAGGGAGACAGATACGCAGTATTTT. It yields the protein CASSDRRETDTQYF.

CDR3 region: CASSIVGPSYGYTF. The CDR3 nucleotides read TGTGCCAGTAGTATAGTTGGGCCCTCCTATGGCTACACCTTC. The chain combines TRBV19 with TRBJ1-2; D is unresolved. Between the trimmed V and J ends, which lost 1 base and 4 bases, there was a span of 10 bases. The CDR3 is 14 amino acids. Germline V lookup: CDR1 LNHDA, CDR2 SQIVND (reference sequence).

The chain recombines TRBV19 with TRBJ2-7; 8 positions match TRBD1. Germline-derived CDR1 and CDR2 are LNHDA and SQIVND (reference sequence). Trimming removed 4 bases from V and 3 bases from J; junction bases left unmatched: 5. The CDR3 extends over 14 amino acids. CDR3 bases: TGTGCCAGTAGTAGACAGGGGAACCGCTACGAGCAGTACTTC. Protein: CASSRQGNRYEQYF.

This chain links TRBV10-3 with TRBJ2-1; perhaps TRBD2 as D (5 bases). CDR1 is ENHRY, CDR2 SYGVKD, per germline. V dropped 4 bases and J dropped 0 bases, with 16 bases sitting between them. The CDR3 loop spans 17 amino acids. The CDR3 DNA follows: TGTGCCATCAGTGGAGATAAATTAGGGAGCTCCTACAATGAGCAGTTCTTC. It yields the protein CAISGDKLGSSYNEQFF.

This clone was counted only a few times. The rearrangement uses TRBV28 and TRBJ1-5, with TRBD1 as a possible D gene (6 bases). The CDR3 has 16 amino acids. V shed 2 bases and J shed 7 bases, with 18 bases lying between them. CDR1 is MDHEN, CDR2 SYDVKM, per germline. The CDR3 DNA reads TGTGCCAGCAGTTTAAGGGAGTCTGGGGACATACAGCCCCAGCATTTT. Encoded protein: CASSLRESGDIQPQHF.

The CDR3: CASSLSREDTGELFF. The CDR3 DNA reads as TGTGCCAGCAGCTTGTCCAGGGAGGACACCGGGGAGCTGTTTTTT. This rearrangement joins TRBV5-4 to TRBJ2-2, with D perhaps matching TRBD2 (6 bases). V lost 1 base and J lost 3, with 10 bases in between. CDR3 length: 15 amino acids. Germline values: CDR1 SGHNT, CDR2 YYREEE (reference sequence).

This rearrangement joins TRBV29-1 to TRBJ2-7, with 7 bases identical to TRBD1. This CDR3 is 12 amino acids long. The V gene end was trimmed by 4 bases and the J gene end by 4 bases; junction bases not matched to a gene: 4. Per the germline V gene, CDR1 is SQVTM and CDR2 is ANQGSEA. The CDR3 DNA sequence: TGCAGCGTTGGACAGGGACAATACGAGCAGTACTTC. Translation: CSVGQGQYEQYF.

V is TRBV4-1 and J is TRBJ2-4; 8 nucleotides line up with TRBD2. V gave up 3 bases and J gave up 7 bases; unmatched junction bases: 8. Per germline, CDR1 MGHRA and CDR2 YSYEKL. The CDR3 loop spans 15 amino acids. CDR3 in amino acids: CASSQVGGEFNIQYF. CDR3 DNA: TGCGCCAGCAGCCAGGTCGGGGGGGAGTTTAACATTCAGTACTTC.

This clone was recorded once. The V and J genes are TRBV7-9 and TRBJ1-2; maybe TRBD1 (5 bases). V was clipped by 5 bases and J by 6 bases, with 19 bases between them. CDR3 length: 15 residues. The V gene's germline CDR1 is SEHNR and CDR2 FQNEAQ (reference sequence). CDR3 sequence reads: CASSPSGGAVNGYTF. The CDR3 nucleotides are TGTGCCAGCAGCCCATCCGGTGGGGCAGTTAATGGCTACACCTTC.

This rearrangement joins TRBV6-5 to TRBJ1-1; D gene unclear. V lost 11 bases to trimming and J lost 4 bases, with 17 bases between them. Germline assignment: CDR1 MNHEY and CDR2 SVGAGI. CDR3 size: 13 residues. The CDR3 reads CAGQRARGTEAFF. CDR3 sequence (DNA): TGTGCCGGGCAGCGAGCGCGGGGCACTGAAGCTTTCTTT.

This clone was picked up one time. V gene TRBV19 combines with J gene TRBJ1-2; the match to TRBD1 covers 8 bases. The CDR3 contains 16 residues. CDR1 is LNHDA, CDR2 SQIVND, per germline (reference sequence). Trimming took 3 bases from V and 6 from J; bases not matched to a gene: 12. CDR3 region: CASSMWDRTVGNGYTF. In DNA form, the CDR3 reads TGTGCCAGTAGTATGTGGGACAGGACGGTGGGGAATGGCTACACCTTC.

The CDR3 loop is CASSLTGGSSYNEQFF. CDR3 DNA: TGTGCCAGCTCACTTACAGGGGGAAGCTCCTACAATGAGCAGTTCTTC. This chain links TRBV18 with TRBJ2-1; TRBD1 agrees at 8 bases. V was pared by 4 bases and J by 0 bases, with 5 bases of the junction left unmatched. In germline, CDR1 is KGHSH, CDR2 LQKENI. The CDR3 runs to 16 residues. Looking up the rest from reference TRBV18 and TRBJ2-1 gives the full variable domain: NAGVMQNPRHLVRRRGQEARLRCSPMKGHSHVYWYRQLPEEGLKFMVYLQKENIIDESGMPKERFSAEFPKEGPSILRIQQVVRGDSAAYFCASSLTGGSSYNEQFFGPGTRLTVL.

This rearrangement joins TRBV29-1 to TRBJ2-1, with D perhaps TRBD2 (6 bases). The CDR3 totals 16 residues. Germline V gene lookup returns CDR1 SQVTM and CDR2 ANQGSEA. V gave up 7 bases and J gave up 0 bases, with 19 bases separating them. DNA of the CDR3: TGCAGCGCCCCGGGGTGGCGGGGCTCCTCCTACAATGAGCAGTTCTTC. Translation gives CSAPGWRGSSYNEQFF.